The present entry profiles one TCR beta chain with its context. This sample is drawn from a study of blood T cell repertoires in COVID-19. Study background: PBMCs, B-cell-depleted T cells, or T cells provided the cDNA or gDNA that made up the material.

This CDR3 is 16 amino acids long. The germline CDR1 and CDR2 sequences are MNHNY and SVGAGI (reference sequence). The V and J ends lost 5 bases and 2 bases respectively, with 16 bases between them. The Seattle site enrolled patients during active infection and followed them longitudinally. Assay: immunoSEQ multiplex PCR; the TCRdb copy retains only in-frame clones and omits some. Among roughly 350,000 clones listed, over 70% were seen once. The receptor comes from a woman aged 45-65 years with COVID-19, enrolled during active disease. The J gene is TRBJ1-5, the V gene TRBV6-6; possible D gene TRBD1, 6 bases. The sample consisted of peripheral blood. DNA for the CDR3: TGTGCCAGCAGTGGAGGGGGGGGGCCGGGCAATCAGCCCCAGCATTTT. Translating it yields CASSGGGGPGNQPQHF.